The 23 T cell receptor beta chains below were found in one sample sequenced in a study of CD8+CD57+ T cells in acquired aplastic anemia. Sequencing involved patients with CD8+CD57+ cell expansion previously shown by flow cytometry. Using genomic DNA as the template, TCR beta VDJ and CDR3 profiling was carried out. TCRdb re-derived calls from the reads in MiXCR, one entry per CDR3 protein. The sample records approximately 130,000 distinct CDR3 sequences, 30% to 45% being singletons. What was sequenced was sorted CD4+, CD8+, or CD8+CD57+ T cells (not recorded which) from PBMCs. All receptors derive from a human donor with aplastic anemia.

The CDR3 here is CSAKGAPGLGGNTIYF. CDR3 sequence (DNA): TGCAGTGCTAAAGGGGCGCCCGGATTGGGTGGAAACACCATATATTTT. This chain links TRBV20-1 with TRBJ1-3; a weak D match, TRBD1 (5 bases). There are 16 residues in the CDR3. Trimming removed 4 bases at V and 3 bases at J, with 19 bases between. Germline values: CDR1 DFQATT, CDR2 SNEGSKA (reference sequence).

On this clonotype: This may be a read error: a much more frequent sequence differs by one nucleotide. The chain links TRBV15 to TRBJ2-1; TRBD1 agrees at 9 bases. Unmatched junction bases numbered 5, after V lost 1 base and J lost 7 bases. In germline, CDR1 is LNHNV, CDR2 YYDKDF (reference sequence). The CDR3 has 15 residues. CDR3 sequence: CATSRGRQGGNEQFF. DNA of the CDR3: TGTGCCACCAGCAGAGGTAGACAGGGGGGGAATGAGCAGTTCTTC.

This clonotype has ten or more counts. The chain links TRBV7-9 to TRBJ1-6; tentatively, D is TRBD1 (6 bases). V was clipped by 5 bases and J by 8 bases, with 16 bases between them. The CDR3 contains 15 residues. Looked up from germline, CDR1 is SEHNR and CDR2 is FQNEAQ (reference sequence). CDR3 region: CASSQRGFSDSPLHF. CDR3 nucleotides: TGTGCCAGCAGCCAGAGGGGGTTTAGCGATTCACCCCTCCACTTT.

This clonotype was found a few times. Sequence at one end of the junction differs from germline and may be a read error. The chain couples TRBV20-1 to TRBJ2-1; TRBD2 aligns across 14 bases. Germline V gene data show CDR1 as DFQATT and CDR2 as SNEGSKA (reference sequence). The CDR3 runs to 18 residues. The CDR3 here is CSARDKRTSGGIYDEQFF. DNA for the CDR3: TGCAGTGCTAGAGATAAGCGGACTAGCGGGGGGATCTACGATGAGCAGTTCTTC.

This rearrangement joins TRBV15 to TRBJ2-7; no reliable D call. Trimming shortened V by 0 bases and J by 7 bases, and 13 bases separated the two germline ends. The CDR3 is 14 amino acids. Germline V CDR1 and CDR2: LNHNV, YYDKDF (reference sequence). CDR3: CATSRDRATPEQYF. The CDR3 coding sequence is TGTGCCACCAGCAGAGATCGGGCCACCCCAGAGCAGTACTTC.

CDR3 region: CAISDAGRSNYAGSGGYTF. For the CDR3, the DNA is TGTGCCATCAGCGATGCGGGGAGATCTAACTATGCGGGGTCCGGAGGCTACACCTTC. The J gene is TRBJ1-2, the V gene TRBV10-3; D is ambiguous. CDR1 is ENHRY and CDR2 is SYGVKD in the germline V gene. V shed 6 bases and J shed 8 bases, with 34 bases lying between them. There are 19 residues in the CDR3.

In this sample, this clonotype turned up once. The chain links TRBV7-7 to TRBJ2-5; TRBD2 aligns across 9 bases. This CDR3 is 14 amino acids long. Germline V CDR1 and CDR2: SSHAT, FNYEAQ (reference sequence). As DNA, the CDR3 is TGTGCTAGAGGGACTAGCAGGTTCCAAGAGACCCAGTACTTC. Translation gives CARGTSRFQETQYF.

In this sample, this clonotype turned up many times. The chain couples TRBV2 to TRBJ1-2, with 7 positions matching TRBD1. The CDR3 is 13 residues long. Germline lookup yields CDR1 SNHLY and CDR2 FYNNEI. With 6 bases clipped from V and 9 bases from J, the junction kept 10 bases outside the gene matches. CDR3 DNA: TGTGCCAGCAGCTTACAGGGGACGGTTAGCTACACCTTC. It is translated as CASSLQGTVSYTF. Full variable domain (remainder filled in from reference TRBV2 and TRBJ1-2): EPEVTQTPSHQVTQMGQEVILRCVPISNHLYFYWYRQILGQKVEFLVSFYNNEISEKSEIFDDQFSVERPDGSNFTLKIRSTKLEDSAMYFCASSLQGTVSYTFGSGTRLTVV.

This chain connects TRBV19 to TRBJ1-2; D uncertain. Germline CDR1 and CDR2: LNHDA and SQIVND (reference sequence). The V gene lost 2 bases and the J gene lost 2 bases, with 6 bases spanning the gap. This CDR3 comprises 13 residues. The CDR3: CASSISRNYGYTF. The DNA of the CDR3 is TGTGCCAGTAGTATAAGTCGGAACTATGGCTACACCTTC.

This clonotype has at least ten counts. The chain carries TRBV11-3 and TRBJ2-1; a weak D match, TRBD1 (6 bases). Germline CDR1 reads SGHNT; CDR2 reads YENEEA. Trimming cost V 5 bases and J 4 bases, with 21 bases left between them. The length of the CDR3 is 17 residues. CDR3 amino acids: CASSPWTAPFEYNEQFF. CDR3 DNA: TGTGCCAGCAGCCCATGGACAGCGCCCTTTGAGTACAATGAGCAGTTCTTC.

This clonotype showed up many times. CDR3 loop: CASRWDSSSGANVLTF. The CDR3 DNA is TGTGCCAGCAGGTGGGACAGTTCGTCCGGGGCCAACGTCCTGACTTTC. The J gene is TRBJ2-6, the V gene TRBV9, with TRBD1 identical over 7 bases. Germline lookup yields CDR1 SGDLS and CDR2 YYNGEE. The CDR3 is made up of 16 amino acids. V shed 5 bases and J 4 bases; nucleotides not matched to a gene: 9.

A word on this clonotype: As the CDR3 is not closed by the conserved phenylalanine or tryptophan, this likely results from a read error. The chain couples TRBV19 to TRBJ2-4; D is ambiguous. Germline V gene sequence: CDR1 LNHDA, CDR2 SQIVND (reference sequence). This CDR3 is 13 amino acids long. The V end was cut by 10 bases, the J end by 6 bases, with 16 bases between. Written as DNA, the CDR3 is TGTGCCACTTTAGGCGGCCGGTTAAACATTCAGTACCTC. Protein sequence: CATLGGRLNIQYL.

At least ten counts were recorded for this clonotype. CDR3 in amino acids: CASSGREEKLFF. In nucleotides, the CDR3 is TGTGCCAGCAGCGGGAGGGAGGAAAAACTGTTTTTT. The V and J genes are TRBV7-2 and TRBJ1-4; D unresolved. The CDR3 covers 12 residues. V dropped 5 bases and J dropped 8 bases, with 9 bases sitting between them. In germline, CDR1 is SGHTA, CDR2 FQGNSA.

The J gene is TRBJ2-1, the V gene TRBV18, with a possible D match to TRBD2 (7 bases). Germline V lookup: CDR1 KGHSH, CDR2 LQKENI. CDR3 length equals 14 residues. The V end was cut by 4 bases, the J end by 10 bases, with 17 bases between. The CDR3 region is CASSRMAGAEEQFF. The CDR3 nucleotides read TGTGCCAGCTCACGCATGGCGGGGGCCGAGGAGCAGTTCTTC.

This clonotype was seen many times. This rearrangement joins TRBV19 to TRBJ2-2; 8 positions agree with TRBD2. Trimming removed 10 bases from V and 5 bases from J; junction bases left unmatched: 6. Germline V gives CDR1 LNHDA, CDR2 SQIVND (reference sequence). The CDR3 covers 13 residues. The CDR3 is CATGTSQTGELFF. In DNA form, the CDR3 reads TGTGCCACCGGGACTAGTCAAACCGGGGAGCTGTTTTTT. Based on the CDR3 plus reference TRBV19 and TRBJ2-2, the full variable domain is DGGITQSPKYLFRKEGQNVTLSCEQNLNHDAMYWYRQDPGQGLRLIYYSQIVNDFQKGDIAEGYSVSREKKESFPLTVTSAQKNPTAFYLCATGTSQTGELFFGEGSRLTVL.

The table lists this clonotype with many counts. This chain uses TRBV20-1 with TRBJ1-5; 11 bases match TRBD1. The length of the CDR3 is 16 residues. J was trimmed by 5 bases and V by 2 bases; bases with no gene match: 8. CDR1 DFQATT and CDR2 SNEGSKA come from the germline V gene (reference sequence). The CDR3 here is CSARFPGQGGHQPQHF. The CDR3 DNA reads as TGCAGTGCTAGATTCCCGGGACAGGGGGGTCATCAGCCCCAGCATTTT.

The rearrangement joins TRBV2 to TRBJ1-2; TRBD1 aligns across 9 bases. The trim removed 9 bases at V and 2 bases at J, leaving 4 bases unmatched. Germline loops: CDR1 SNHLY, CDR2 FYNNEI. This CDR3 comprises 13 residues. CDR3 in amino acids: CASQTGGNYGYTF. The CDR3 DNA follows: TGTGCCAGTCAGACAGGGGGGAACTATGGCTACACCTTC.

This clonotype has just one count. This chain uses TRBV2 with TRBJ2-3; D perhaps matches TRBD2 (6 bases). Trimming removed 3 bases from V and 4 bases from J, with 14 bases in between. Germline CDR1 reads SNHLY; CDR2 reads FYNNEI. The length of the CDR3 is 15 residues. CDR3 loop: CASSDGSREADTQYF. The CDR3 DNA is TGTGCCAGCAGTGATGGTAGTAGGGAGGCAGATACGCAGTATTTT.

About this clonotype itself: A much larger clone is a single base away; this may be a read error. This chain joins TRBV5-4 and TRBJ2-5; D is possibly TRBD2 (5 bases). The CDR3 loop spans 13 amino acids. Germline CDR1 reads SGHNT; CDR2 reads YYREEE (reference sequence). The CDR3 reads CAGSHSKRETQYF. CDR3 sequence (DNA): TGTGCCGGCAGCCACTCAAAGCGGGAGACCCAGTACTTC.

There are many counts of this clonotype. This sequence joins TRBV7-2 and TRBJ2-7, with 7 bases lining up with TRBD1. V dropped 0 bases and J dropped 2; count of bases not matched to a gene: 4. Germline-derived CDR1 and CDR2 are SGHTA and FQGNSA. CDR3 length: 15 residues. The DNA for the CDR3 is TGTGCCAGCAGCTTAGCGCCGACAGGGACCTACGAGCAGTACTTC. Translating it yields CASSLAPTGTYEQYF.

Worth noting for this clonotype: This may stem from a read error, because a much larger clone lies one nucleotide away. V gene TRBV11-1 combines with J gene TRBJ2-7; D gene ambiguous. From germline, CDR1 is SGHAT and CDR2 FQDESV (reference sequence). This CDR3 is built from 14 residues. Trimming cost V 0 bases and J 6 bases, with 12 bases left between them. The CDR3 loop reads CASSLAVKSGEQYV. The DNA of the CDR3 is TGTGCCAGCAGCTTAGCGGTGAAGTCCGGCGAGCAGTACGTC.

This chain joins TRBV18 and TRBJ1-5; D perhaps matches TRBD1 (5 bases). The germline gives CDR1 KGHSH, CDR2 LQKENI. V was shortened by 6 bases and J by 4 bases, with 16 bases between the two germline ends. CDR3 length equals 15 residues. The CDR3 DNA reads as TGTGCCAGCTCGCGGACCCAGGGAGAAAATCAGCCCCAGCATTTT. Translating gives CASSRTQGENQPQHF.

The chain uses TRBV7-9 and TRBJ2-5; D unresolved. Trimming stripped 5 bases from V and 2 bases from J, with 9 bases between. The germline V gene encodes CDR1 SEHNR and CDR2 FQNEAQ (reference sequence). The CDR3 has 13 residues. Here the CDR3 DNA reads TGTGCCAGCAGCCAAGGGCGGCAAGAGACCCAGTACTTC. It encodes CASSQGRQETQYF.